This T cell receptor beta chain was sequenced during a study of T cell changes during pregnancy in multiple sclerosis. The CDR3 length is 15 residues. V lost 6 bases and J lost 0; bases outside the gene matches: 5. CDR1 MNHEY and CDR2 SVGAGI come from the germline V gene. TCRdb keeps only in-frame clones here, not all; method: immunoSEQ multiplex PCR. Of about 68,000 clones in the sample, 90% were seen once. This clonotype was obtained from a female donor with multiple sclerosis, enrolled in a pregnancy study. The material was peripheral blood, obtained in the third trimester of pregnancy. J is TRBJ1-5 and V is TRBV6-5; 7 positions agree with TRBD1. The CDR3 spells CASRGTATSNQPQHF. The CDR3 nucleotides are TGTGCCAGCAGGGGGACAGCTACTAGCAATCAGCCCCAGCATTTT.